What follows is one TCR beta chain and its context. Germline V CDR1 and CDR2: SNHLY, FYNNEI. Unmatched junction bases numbered 9, after V lost 6 bases and J lost 6 bases. The CDR3 length is 14 residues. Clones were sequenced by immunoSEQ multiplex PCR, and TCRdb holds only the in-frame ones, with some missing. The table includes approximately 500,000 clones, almost 97% detected once. The sample belongs to a study of shared clonotypes between healthy human individuals. The sample comprised naive CD4+ T cells sorted from blood. Subset in this sample: CD45RA+ positively selected. The chain employs TRBV2 and TRBJ1-1, with TRBD1 matching over 8 bases. This TCR came from a woman younger than 45 in good health. CDR3 sequence (DNA): TGTGCCAGCAGCGGACAGGGTGGGATCGCTGAAGCTTTCTTT. This gives the protein CASSGQGGIAEAFF.